This T cell receptor (beta chain) was observed in a study of naive and memory T cell subsets. To note about this clonotype: Antigen: not known.

An equimolar mix of two oligonucleotides served as the beta constant-region primer for TRBC1 and TRBC2. Nested alpha and beta constant-region primers with the SP2 primer drove four PCR rounds on ligated cDNA. TCRdb passed the UMI-ligation and nested PCR reads through MiXCR, listing each CDR3 protein once. The table has roughly 97,000 distinct CDR3 sequences, about 15% seen once. This CDR3 spans 15 amino acids. Germline values: CDR1 LGHNA, CDR2 YSLEER. V lost 0 bases and J lost 8, with 13 bases in between. Study-wide results and caveats: From naive to CM, EM and EMRA, diversity decreased and Gini increased. Possibly reflecting memory cells re-expressing CD45RA, a few larger clonotypes occurred in naive repertoires, especially CD8. A clonotype means one alpha or beta sequence, not an alpha/beta pair.

Sequenced input: naive CD8+ T cells from blood. The V gene is TRBV4-3, the J gene TRBJ1-4; D is perhaps TRBD1 (6 bases). The receptor comes from a human donor in good health. The CDR3 nucleotides are TGCGCCAGCAGCCAAGAGGGCAGGGGCGGCGAAAAACTGTTTTTT. Amino acids: CASSQEGRGGEKLFF.